The 17 T cell receptor beta chains reported below all come from one sample, sequenced in a study of cytomegalovirus exposure and HLA in healthy donors. The repertoire was sequenced with immunoSEQ multiplex PCR; TCRdb's copy has only in-frame clones and lacks some. The sample lists a few hundred thousand clones; 90% were seen once. The sequencing sample was made of PBMCs. These receptors originate from a woman aged 25 to 45 in good health and CMV-seronegative.

CDR3 coding DNA: TGCGCCAGCAGCTTATCTGGCGGAGACTCCTACAATGAGCAGTTCTTC. Translating it yields CASSLSGGDSYNEQFF. The chain is built from TRBV5-1 and TRBJ2-1; no reliable D call. V lost 2 bases and J 0 bases, leaving 12 bases between the germline ends. The CDR3 extends over 16 amino acids. Germline loops: CDR1 SGHRS, CDR2 YFSETQ.

V usage is TRBV15 and J usage is TRBJ1-3, with 8 bases aligning to TRBD1. J gave up 2 bases and V 6 bases, and 3 bases lay outside the gene matches. The CDR3 is 14 amino acids. Germline CDR1 is LNHNV and CDR2 is YYDKDF (reference sequence). The CDR3 protein is CATREQGAGNTIYF. The CDR3, as DNA: TGTGCCACCAGGGAACAGGGGGCTGGAAACACCATATATTTT.

This rearrangement joins TRBV2 to TRBJ2-1, with D unclear. V was pared by 10 bases and J by 0 bases, with 13 bases between. This CDR3 has 14 amino acids. Germline V gene sequence: CDR1 SNHLY, CDR2 FYNNEI. As DNA, the CDR3 is TGTGCCACTGAGACGGAGAGCTCCTACAATGAGCAGTTCTTC. This encodes CATETESSYNEQFF.

The genes are TRBV7-8 and TRBJ2-7, with D hard to call. There are 12 residues in the CDR3. V was trimmed by 5 bases and J by 0 bases, leaving 5 bases between them. Germline V gene data show CDR1 as SGHVS and CDR2 as FQNEAQ. The CDR3 reads CASSPTSYEQYF. CDR3 DNA: TGTGCCAGCAGCCCAACCTCCTACGAGCAGTACTTC. Complete variable domain (other parts from reference TRBV7-8 and TRBJ2-7): GAGVSQSPRYKVAKRGQDVALRCDPISGHVSLFWYQQALGQGPEFLTYFQNEAQLDKSGLPSDRFFAERPEGSVSTLKIQRTQQEDSAVYLCASSPTSYEQYFGPGTRLTVT.

The chain uses TRBV7-9 and TRBJ1-4, with 12 bases identical to TRBD1. Germline V CDR1 and CDR2: SEHNR, FQNEAQ (reference sequence). The junction had 7 bases not matched to a gene; V was cut back by 4 bases and J by 4 bases. The CDR3 runs 17 residues. CDR3 sequence: CASSSTGTGGFNEKLFF. The CDR3 nucleotides read TGTGCCAGCAGCTCCACCGGGACAGGGGGCTTTAATGAAAAACTGTTTTTT.

The rearrangement joins TRBV27 to TRBJ2-7; no clear D. Germline V lookup: CDR1 MNHEY, CDR2 SMNVEV (reference sequence). CDR3 length: 15 amino acids. The V end was cut by 0 bases, the J end by 0 bases, with 9 bases between. In nucleotides, the CDR3 is TGTGCCAGCAGTTTATCGTTTACCAGCTCCTACGAGCAGTACTTC. Translating gives CASSLSFTSSYEQYF.

The V gene is TRBV7-2, the J gene TRBJ2-1; D is unresolved. CDR3 length equals 11 residues. Trimming cost V 4 bases and J 8 bases, with 6 bases left between them. Germline V lookup: CDR1 SGHTA, CDR2 FQGNSA. CDR3 coding DNA: TGTGCCAGCAGCTCGGTCTATGAGCAGTTCTTC. Translation: CASSSVYEQFF. Drawing the rest from reference TRBV7-2 and TRBJ2-1, the complete variable domain is GAGVSQSPSNKVTEKGKDVELRCDPISGHTALYWYRQSLGQGLEFLIYFQGNSAPDKSGLPSDRFSAERTGGSVSTLTIQRTQQEDSAVYLCASSSVYEQFFGPGTRLTVL.

V gene TRBV27 combines with J gene TRBJ2-7; TRBD1 might be the D (6 bases). V was trimmed by 6 bases and J by 2 bases, leaving 14 bases between them. Germline CDR1 and CDR2: MNHEY and SMNVEV (reference sequence). This CDR3 is built from 14 residues. CDR3 protein: CASSVQGSAYEQYF. CDR3 DNA: TGTGCCAGCAGCGTACAGGGTAGTGCCTACGAGCAGTACTTC.

The V and J genes are TRBV5-1 and TRBJ2-3; weak D call: TRBD1 (5 bases). Germline V gene lookup returns CDR1 SGHRS and CDR2 YFSETQ. This CDR3 is built from 14 residues. V was shortened by 0 bases and J by 4 bases, with 9 bases between the two germline ends. The DNA of the CDR3 is TGCGCCAGCAGCTTGGAGGGGTTCGCAGATACGCAGTATTTT. Its translation is CASSLEGFADTQYF.

The table lists this clone with a few counts. The chain has TRBV4-1 and TRBJ2-7; 15 positions agree with TRBD2. Germline V gene data show CDR1 as MGHRA and CDR2 as YSYEKL. V was clipped by 5 bases and J by 4 bases; unmatched bases: 3. The CDR3 is 15 amino acids. CDR3 coding DNA: TGCGCCAGCAGCGACGGACTAGCGGGAGGGTACGAGCAGTACTTC. This sequence encodes CASSDGLAGGYEQYF.

This chain uses TRBV5-1 with TRBJ2-7, with D perhaps assigned TRBD1 or TRBD2 (5 bases each). This CDR3 has 16 residues. Per the germline V gene, CDR1 is SGHRS and CDR2 is YFSETQ. V was clipped by 4 bases and J by 1 base, with 18 bases between them. The CDR3 sequence: CASSPEAGIGSYEQYF. The CDR3 DNA reads as TGCGCCAGCAGCCCGGAGGCAGGGATCGGGTCCTACGAGCAGTACTTC.

The chain employs TRBV28 and TRBJ2-3, with 9 bases fitting TRBD1. The trim removed 7 bases at V and 2 bases at J, leaving 4 bases unmatched. The CDR3 totals 14 residues. Germline CDR1 MDHEN, CDR2 SYDVKM. The DNA for the CDR3 is TGTGCCAGCATGACAGGGGGATCCACAGATACGCAGTATTTT. Its protein product is CASMTGGSTDTQYF.

The table lists this clone with a few counts. The chain uses TRBV30 and TRBJ1-2, with TRBD1 matching 7 bases. Losses at the gene ends were 8 bases for V and 4 bases for J; bases not matched to a gene: 16. CDR3 length: 15 residues. The germline gives CDR1 GTSNPN, CDR2 SVGIG (reference sequence). CDR3 amino acids: CAGQREGAGPYGYTF. CDR3 DNA: TGTGCCGGGCAGCGCGAGGGGGCTGGTCCCTATGGCTACACCTTC.

V and J are TRBV5-1 and TRBJ1-4; 8 nucleotides match TRBD1. Germline lookup yields CDR1 SGHRS and CDR2 YFSETQ. Trimming cost V 0 bases and J 8 bases; bases outside gene matches: 6. This CDR3 region has 15 residues. CDR3 region: CASSLDQGAWEKLFF. The CDR3 nucleotides read TGCGCCAGCAGCTTGGATCAGGGGGCCTGGGAAAAACTGTTTTTT.

Written as DNA, the CDR3 is TGTGCCAGCAGCGTAGCCGGGACGGGGCTGAACACTGAAGCTTTCTTT. It is translated as CASSVAGTGLNTEAFF. The V gene is TRBV9, the J gene TRBJ1-1; maybe TRBD1 (5 bases). V dropped 0 bases and J dropped 0 bases, with 12 bases sitting between them. The CDR3 length is 16 residues. Germline V CDR1 and CDR2: SGDLS, YYNGEE.

CDR3 residues: CATRKQAGTGNNEQYF. Written as DNA, the CDR3 is TGTGCCACTCGGAAACAAGCCGGGACAGGCAACAACGAGCAGTACTTC. This rearrangement joins TRBV7-8 to TRBJ2-7; TRBD1 matches at 8 bases. The J segment lost 5 bases and the V segment lost 10 bases, leaving 19 bases of the junction unmatched. CDR1 and CDR2 (germline): SGHVS, FQNEAQ. This CDR3 has 16 residues.

V is TRBV6-5 and J is TRBJ2-7; tentative D call: TRBD1 (6 bases). V lost 3 bases and J lost 2, with 14 bases in between. Germline V gives CDR1 MNHEY, CDR2 SVGAGI. The CDR3 consists of 15 residues. The DNA of the CDR3 is TGTGCCAGCAGTTATCAGGGGAACCCAACCTACGAGCAGTACTTC. Residues: CASSYQGNPTYEQYF.